Listed here are 20 T cell receptor beta chains from one sample, sequenced in a study of esophageal squamous cell carcinoma under preoperative chemotherapy. Specified time point: before preoperative PTX-NDP chemotherapy. MiXCR, applied by TCRdb to the PCR reads, yields one record per CDR3 protein. Of tens of thousands of distinct CDR3 sequences listed, 45% to 55% are singletons. Sampling was done from a patient given preoperative chemotherapy. The origin of the receptors is a human donor with esophageal squamous cell carcinoma. The donor label of this sample is uncertain.

Worth noting for this clonotype: An end of the junction differs from the germline gene, which may be a read error. V is TRBV7-2 and J is TRBJ2-4; D is tentatively TRBD1 or TRBD2 (5 bases each). The end of the DNA is better explained by TRBJ2-5, so the J call may be wrong. Germline V gene sequence: CDR1 SGHTA, CDR2 FQGNSA. The CDR3 is made up of 14 amino acids. This CDR3 reads CAGSRGRAQKTQYF. CDR3 nucleotides: TGTGCGGGCAGCCGGGGCCGAGCCCAAAAGACCCAGTACTTC.

In its sample, this clonotype was seen a few times. The CDR3 loop reads CASSLGDDPYNEQYF. CDR3 sequence (DNA): TGTGCCAGCAGCTTAGGAGATGACCCCTACAATGAGCAGTACTTC. The rearrangement uses TRBV7-8 and TRBJ2-5; no clear D gene. The CDR3 is made up of 15 amino acids. The germline gives CDR1 SGHVS, CDR2 FQNEAQ. V gave up 1 base and J gave up 11 bases, with 20 bases separating them.

Worth noting for this clonotype: Germline is not matched at one junction end, which may reflect a read error. V is TRBV11-2 and J is TRBJ2-3, with D possibly being TRBD1 (6 bases). The CDR3 runs 13 residues. In germline, CDR1 is SGHAT, CDR2 FQNNGV. CDR3 region: CASSLMGANHLDF. The CDR3 DNA follows: TGTGCCAGCAGCTTAATGGGGGCCAACCACCTGGATTTT.

The chain recombines TRBV10-3 with TRBJ2-1, with 7 bases identical to TRBD2. The CDR3 is made up of 15 amino acids. Germline CDR1 and CDR2: ENHRY and SYGVKD. V shed 2 bases, J shed 3 bases, and the junction held 4 bases outside the gene matches. Here the CDR3 DNA reads TGTGCCATCAGTGAGGGGACTACTGACTACAATGAGCAGTTCTTC. This codes for CAISEGTTDYNEQFF.

In its sample, this clonotype was seen many times. The chain couples TRBV27 to TRBJ2-1, with 8 nucleotides matching TRBD2. The J call may be incorrect, as the DNA end agrees better with TRBJ2-7. Germline V gives CDR1 MNHEY, CDR2 SMNVEV (reference sequence). The CDR3 runs to 14 residues. The CDR3 DNA is TGTGCCAGCAGTTTGTCCCTAGCGGGTTACGAGCAGTACTTC. Residues: CASSLSLAGYEQYF.

This clonotype was recorded at least ten times. This sequence joins TRBV27 and TRBJ2-4; 9 positions agree with TRBD1. From germline, CDR1 is MNHEY and CDR2 SMNVEV (reference sequence). The CDR3 loop spans 14 amino acids. V was clipped by 8 bases and J by 9 bases; unmatched bases: 11. CDR3 region: CASARTGEGSIQYF. The CDR3 DNA is TGTGCCAGCGCCCGGACAGGGGAGGGAAGCATTCAGTACTTC.

This clonotype has only a few counts. A junction end diverges from the germline sequence, so it may reflect a read error. V is TRBV7-6 and J is TRBJ2-5, with D possibly matching TRBD1 (6 bases). This CDR3 is 15 amino acids long. Germline V lookup: CDR1 SGHVS, CDR2 FNYEAQ. The CDR3 DNA reads as TGTGCCGGGGGCTCAGGAGCCCGGGGCAAAGAGACCCAGTACTTT. It translates to CAGGSGARGKETQYF.

The chain carries TRBV6-1 and TRBJ2-7; D remains unclear. The V end was cut by 6 bases, the J end by 12 bases, with 15 bases between. The CDR3 extends over 11 amino acids. Germline CDR1 is MNHNS and CDR2 is SASEGT. In nucleotides, the CDR3 is TGTGCCAGCAGCAACGGGTTATTCCTGTACTTC. Amino acid sequence: CASSNGLFLYF.

The gene calls are TRBV20-1 and TRBJ2-5, with 11 positions matching TRBD1. V was pared by 6 bases and J by 9 bases, with 15 bases of the junction left unmatched. This CDR3 is built from 15 residues. CDR1 and CDR2 (germline): DFQATT, SNEGSKA (reference sequence). The DNA of the CDR3 is TGCAGTGCAAGGGCGGAGGACAGGGGGCGGGAGCCCCAGTACTTC. Translating it yields CSARAEDRGREPQYF.

This clonotype was recorded many times. The chain couples TRBV6-1 to TRBJ2-1; 9 bases are a match to TRBD2. Germline CDR1 is MNHNS and CDR2 is SASEGT. The CDR3 runs 15 residues. V lost 6 bases and J lost 2; bases outside the gene matches: 5. In DNA form, the CDR3 reads TGTGCCAGCAGGCCCCTAGCGGGGACCTACAATGAGCAGTTCTTC. Its protein is CASRPLAGTYNEQFF.

To note about this clonotype: Germline and junction disagree at one end, which may indicate a read error. This chain joins TRBV7-8 and TRBJ2-3, with D perhaps being TRBD1 or TRBD2 (5 bases each). The DNA end is a closer match to TRBJ2-7, so the J assignment may be wrong. This CDR3 is built from 15 residues. Germline V gives CDR1 SGHVS, CDR2 FQNEAQ. As DNA, the CDR3 is TGTGGCAGCAGCTCGGGGCTGCGAGACAAAGACACGCAGTACTTC. Protein: CGSSSGLRDKDTQYF.

On this clonotype itself: A junction end diverges from the germline sequence, so it may reflect a read error. The V call is TRBV7-6, the J call TRBJ2-5, with a weak D call TRBD1 (5 bases). CDR1 SGHVS and CDR2 FNYEAQ come from the germline V gene. The CDR3 spans 12 residues. This CDR3 is CASSPRDDVQSF. The CDR3 DNA reads as TGCGCCAGCAGCCCCAGGGATGACGTCCAGTCTTTC.

This clonotype was found many times. V is TRBV7-9 and J is TRBJ2-1; 10 nucleotides line up with TRBD2. This CDR3 has 15 residues. With 5 bases clipped from V and 10 bases from J, the junction kept 11 bases outside the gene matches. Per germline, CDR1 SEHNR and CDR2 FQNEAQ (reference sequence). CDR3 sequence (DNA): TGTGCCAGCAGCCCCCAGCGGGAGGGCCGTTACGAGCAGTTCTTC. It encodes CASSPQREGRYEQFF.

The chain combines TRBV29-1 with TRBJ2-2; D unclear. This CDR3 is built from 12 residues. Germline V gene data show CDR1 as SQVTM and CDR2 as ANQGSEA. V lost 2 bases to trimming and J lost 4 bases, with 5 bases between them. CDR3 sequence reads: CSVESVTGELFF. CDR3 nucleotides: TGCAGCGTTGAATCCGTCACCGGGGAGCTGTTTTTT.

Comments on this clonotype: The junction and the germline gene differ at one end; a read error may be behind it. The CDR3 region is CASSSGLRAIDMQYF. In nucleotides, the CDR3 is TGTGCCAGCAGCTCGGGGCTTAGGGCGATAGATATGCAGTACTTT. The chain couples TRBV7-2 to TRBJ2-4, with D perhaps given as TRBD1 or TRBD2 (5 bases each). CDR1 is SGHTA and CDR2 is FQGNSA in the germline V gene. The CDR3 sequence is 15 residues long.

This rearrangement joins TRBV7-3 to TRBJ2-2, with 7 nucleotides matching TRBD1. Looked up from germline, CDR1 is SGHTA and CDR2 is FQGTGA. This CDR3 is built from 14 residues. V trimming: 5 bases; J trimming: 6 bases; junction bases outside the gene matches: 6. CDR3 nucleotide sequence: TGTGCCAGCAGCCCAGGGGGTGGATCCGGGGAGCTGTTTTTT. Its protein product is CASSPGGGSGELFF.

This clonotype was counted only a few times. This chain joins TRBV7-9 and TRBJ2-3; TRBD2 matches 13 bases. There are 17 residues in the CDR3. Per germline, CDR1 SEHNR and CDR2 FQNEAQ (reference sequence). V lost 0 bases and J lost 4; bases outside the gene matches: 4. CDR3 residues: CASSLAKLAGGSDTQYF. The CDR3 DNA follows: TGTGCCAGCAGCTTAGCCAAACTAGCGGGAGGGTCAGATACGCAGTATTTT.

This chain connects TRBV6-5 to TRBJ2-5; maybe TRBD2 (6 bases). Trimming left V 11 bases short and J 1 base short, with 20 bases between. CDR1 MNHEY and CDR2 SVGAGI come from the germline V gene. The CDR3 has 15 amino acids. The CDR3 DNA reads as TGTGCCGGGGGTTACGGGGGTGGCGGCCAAGAGACCCAGTACTTC. This codes for CAGGYGGGGQETQYF.

The chain links TRBV7-8 to TRBJ2-5; possibly TRBD2 for D (6 bases). Germline loops: CDR1 SGHVS, CDR2 FQNEAQ. This CDR3 is built from 15 residues. V lost 5 bases to trimming and J lost 5 bases, with 18 bases between them. The CDR3 region is CASSHRRGLRETQYF. CDR3 bases: TGTGCCAGCAGCCACCGTCGGGGGTTGAGGGAGACCCAGTACTTC. The whole variable domain, remainder taken from reference TRBV7-8 and TRBJ2-5, is GAGVSQSPRYKVAKRGQDVALRCDPISGHVSLFWYQQALGQGPEFLTYFQNEAQLDKSGLPSDRFFAERPEGSVSTLKIQRTQQEDSAVYLCASSHRRGLRETQYFGPGTRLLVL.

J is TRBJ2-5 and V is TRBV7-2; D might be TRBD2 (5 bases). The germline V and J ends were trimmed by 5 bases and 11 bases, with 18 bases remaining between them. The CDR3 has 13 amino acids. Germline loops: CDR1 SGHTA, CDR2 FQGNSA. CDR3 bases: TGTGCCAGCAGCCCCACCCGGGGAGTGGAGCAGTACTTC. Translation gives CASSPTRGVEQYF.